Below are 18 T cell receptor beta chains sequenced from a single sample in a study of PD-1 blockade in classical Hodgkin lymphoma. Following autologous stem cell transplantation, relapse occurred in every patient, and exposure to brentuximab vedotin varied. The data were produced by immunoSEQ multiplex PCR, yet TCRdb's version contains in-frame clones alone and is incomplete. The repertoire has 20,000 to 30,000 clones, roughly 68% of them found once; the top ten carry 12%. Source: peripheral blood mononuclear cells (PBMCs), taken before the second cycle of nivolumab. The receptors originated from a human donor with classical Hodgkin lymphoma.

V is TRBV18 and J is TRBJ2-7; D may be TRBD2 (6 bases). V lost 6 bases to trimming and J lost 3 bases, with 15 bases between them. The V gene's germline CDR1 is KGHSH and CDR2 LQKENI. CDR3 size: 14 residues. The CDR3 region has the DNA TGTGCCAGCTCCCCGTCTGGGACTCTCTACGAGCAGTACTTC. It encodes CASSPSGTLYEQYF.

The J gene is TRBJ2-1, the V gene TRBV6-5, with TRBD1 identical over 7 bases. There are 11 residues in the CDR3. After removal of 7 bases from V and 10 bases from J, the junction contained 4 bases not matched to a gene. CDR1 is MNHEY and CDR2 is SVGAGI in the germline V gene. This CDR3 is CASKGAGEQFF. CDR3 coding DNA: TGTGCCAGCAAGGGGGCTGGGGAGCAGTTCTTC.

This chain links TRBV5-4 with TRBJ2-5; tentative D call: TRBD1 (6 bases). Germline CDR1 is SGHNT and CDR2 is YYREEE (reference sequence). V was clipped by 2 bases and J by 3 bases, with 8 bases between them. This CDR3 region has 13 residues. CDR3 in amino acids: CASSLNREETQYF. The CDR3 DNA follows: TGTGCCAGCAGCTTAAACAGGGAAGAGACCCAGTACTTC.

This clone was detected only once. The rearrangement joins TRBV21-1 to TRBJ2-7; the table's D gene call, TRBD1, was not cross checked with the DNA. TRBV21-1 is recorded as a pseudogene. The CDR3 has 14 residues. The CDR3 loop reads CASPHGRNFYEQYF. The CDR3 coding sequence is TGTGCCAGCCCCCACGGCAGGAATTTCTACGAGCAGTACTTC.

V gene TRBV28 combines with J gene TRBJ2-7; D unresolved. Germline values: CDR1 MDHEN, CDR2 SYDVKM. The CDR3 is made up of 15 amino acids. The ends were cut back, 1 base at V and 2 bases at J, with 12 bases in the middle. The CDR3 DNA follows: TGTGCCAGCAGTTTATTACGGTCGGCTCCCTACGAGCAGTACTTC. This sequence encodes CASSLLRSAPYEQYF.

The J gene is TRBJ1-2, the V gene TRBV29-1; TRBD1 matches at 7 bases. This CDR3 has 15 residues. CDR1 is SQVTM and CDR2 is ANQGSEA in the germline V gene. The junction had 9 bases not matched to a gene; V was cut back by 0 bases and J by 5 bases. The CDR3 sequence is CSVEDPDRSTYGYTF. CDR3 DNA: TGCAGCGTTGAAGATCCGGACAGGAGCACATATGGCTACACCTTC.

This clone has only a few counts. The rearrangement uses TRBV4-1 and TRBJ1-2; 7 bases map to TRBD1. The CDR3 spans 13 residues. The germline V gene encodes CDR1 MGHRA and CDR2 YSYEKL. The V segment lost 6 bases and the J segment 8 bases; nucleotides outside the gene matches: 9. The CDR3 spells CASRDTGEHGYTF. In DNA, the CDR3 is TGCGCCAGCAGGGACACAGGGGAGCACGGCTACACCTTC.

The chain combines TRBV11-2 with TRBJ2-7; the D gene is possibly TRBD1 (6 bases). The V gene lost 5 bases and the J gene lost 7 bases, with 18 bases spanning the gap. Germline V CDR1 and CDR2: SGHAT, FQNNGV. The CDR3 length is 14 residues. This chain's CDR3 is CASSPRTEWGEQYF. In nucleotides, the CDR3 is TGTGCCAGCAGCCCGAGGACAGAGTGGGGGGAGCAGTACTTC.

The chain uses TRBV25-1 and TRBJ2-7; possibly TRBD2 for D (6 bases). CDR3 size: 11 residues. Per germline, CDR1 MGHDK and CDR2 SYGVNS. The V end was cut by 6 bases, the J end by 7 bases, with 10 bases between. The CDR3 DNA reads as TGTGCCAGCAGGGGGACTGGTGAGCAGTACTTC. Protein product: CASRGTGEQYF.

This clone was counted only a few times. This chain links TRBV25-1 with TRBJ1-2; D is undetermined. The CDR3 is 14 amino acids. CDR1 and CDR2 (germline): MGHDK, SYGVNS. V lost 2 bases, J lost 2 bases, and 9 bases lay in between. The CDR3 loop reads CASSEDGGNYGYTF. Written as DNA, the CDR3 is TGTGCCAGCAGTGAAGATGGAGGGAACTATGGCTACACCTTC.

The genes are TRBV9 and TRBJ2-5, with TRBD1 matching 7 bases. CDR1 is SGDLS and CDR2 is YYNGEE in the germline V gene. With V trimmed by 3 bases and J by 4 bases, 9 bases remained unmatched. The length of the CDR3 is 15 residues. The CDR3 here is CASSADGQVRETQYF. The CDR3 coding sequence is TGTGCCAGCAGCGCCGACGGACAGGTGCGAGAGACCCAGTACTTC.

V and J are TRBV6-6 and TRBJ1-5, with 9 nucleotides matching TRBD1. J gave up 2 bases and V 6 bases, and 8 bases lay outside the gene matches. The CDR3 is made up of 16 amino acids. Germline assignment: CDR1 MNHNY and CDR2 SVGAGI (reference sequence). The chain's CDR3 is CASRGQGGTGNQPQHF. CDR3 DNA: TGTGCCAGCAGGGGACAGGGAGGCACGGGCAATCAGCCCCAGCATTTT.

J is TRBJ2-5 and V is TRBV5-1; the match to TRBD1 covers 8 bases. V dropped 6 bases and J dropped 4; count of bases not matched to a gene: 14. Germline V gives CDR1 SGHRS, CDR2 YFSETQ. CDR3 size: 16 residues. CDR3 DNA: TGCGCCAGCAACTCATTAAACAGGGGGTTGGGAGAGACCCAGTACTTC. It translates to CASNSLNRGLGETQYF.

The chain carries TRBV2 and TRBJ2-1, with TRBD1 matching 7 bases. Germline trimming cut 5 bases from V and 9 bases from J; bases unmatched to any gene: 10. CDR1 is SNHLY, CDR2 FYNNEI, per germline. The CDR3 sequence is 14 residues long. CDR3 in DNA: TGTGCCAGCAGTTACGCAGGGGGTGAGAGTGAGCAGTTCTTC. Amino acid sequence: CASSYAGGESEQFF.

In its sample, this clone was seen a few times. This rearrangement joins TRBV28 to TRBJ1-5; perhaps TRBD1 as D (5 bases). The V gene lost 7 bases and the J gene lost 0 bases, with 22 bases spanning the gap. The CDR3 runs 18 residues. The germline V gene has CDR1 MDHEN and CDR2 SYDVKM. CDR3 sequence reads: CASTPRGSRRVSNQPQHF. CDR3 nucleotides: TGTGCCAGCACCCCCCGGGGGTCCCGACGGGTTAGCAATCAGCCCCAGCATTTT.

The J gene is TRBJ2-1, the V gene TRBV10-3; D unresolved. Trimming cost V 6 bases and J 0 bases, with 9 bases left between them. This CDR3 contains 14 residues. Germline lookup yields CDR1 ENHRY and CDR2 SYGVKD. The CDR3 protein is CAIRQESSYNEQFF. CDR3 sequence (DNA): TGTGCCATCAGGCAGGAAAGCTCCTACAATGAGCAGTTCTTC.

V gene TRBV14 combines with J gene TRBJ1-1, with D hard to call. The CDR3 runs to 14 residues. Germline V gives CDR1 SGHDN, CDR2 FVKESK. V lost 4 bases to trimming and J lost 3 bases, with 12 bases between them. CDR3 sequence reads: CASSPLTLYTEAFF. In DNA form, the CDR3 reads TGTGCCAGCAGCCCCTTGACTCTCTACACTGAAGCTTTCTTT.

Of note for this clone: At one boundary the junction diverges from the germline segment, which might be a read error. The chain links TRBV2 to TRBJ2-7, with 11 bases lining up with TRBD2. CDR3 size: 15 residues. CDR1 SNHLY and CDR2 FYNNEI come from the germline V gene. The CDR3 sequence is CASSEGTSGAYEQYF. The CDR3 DNA reads as TGTGCCAGCAGCGAAGGGACTAGCGGCGCCTACGAGCAGTACTTC.